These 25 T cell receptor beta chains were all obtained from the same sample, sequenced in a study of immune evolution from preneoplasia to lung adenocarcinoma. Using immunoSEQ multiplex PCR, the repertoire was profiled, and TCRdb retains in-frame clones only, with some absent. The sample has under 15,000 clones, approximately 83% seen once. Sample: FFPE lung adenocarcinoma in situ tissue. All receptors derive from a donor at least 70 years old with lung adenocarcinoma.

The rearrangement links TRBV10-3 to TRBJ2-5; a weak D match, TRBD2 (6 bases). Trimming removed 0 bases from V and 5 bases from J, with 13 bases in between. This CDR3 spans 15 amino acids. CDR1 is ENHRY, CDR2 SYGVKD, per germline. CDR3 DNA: TGTGCCATCAGTGAGTCAGGGACTGGGGGGGAGACCCAGTACTTC. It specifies CAISESGTGGETQYF.

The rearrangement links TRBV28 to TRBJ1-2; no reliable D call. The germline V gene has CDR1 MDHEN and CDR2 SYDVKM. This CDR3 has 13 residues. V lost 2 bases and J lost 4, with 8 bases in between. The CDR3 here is CASSLNFVYGYTF. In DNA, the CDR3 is TGTGCCAGCAGTTTAAACTTCGTCTATGGCTACACCTTC.

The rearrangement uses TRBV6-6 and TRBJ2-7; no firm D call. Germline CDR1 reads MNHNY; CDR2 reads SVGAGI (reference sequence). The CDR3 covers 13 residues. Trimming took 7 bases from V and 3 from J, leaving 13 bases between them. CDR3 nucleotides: TGTGCCAGCATCCGAGGACCCCGCTACGAGCAGTACTTC. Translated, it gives CASIRGPRYEQYF.

The DNA of the CDR3 is TGTGCCAGCAGCCCTGCGTTGAGAGCTGAAGCTTTCTTT. This encodes CASSPALRAEAFF. The J gene is TRBJ1-1, the V gene TRBV7-3; no clear D gene. Germline-derived CDR1 and CDR2 are SGHTA and FQGTGA. This CDR3 has 13 residues. With 5 bases removed from V and 6 bases from J, the gap between germline ends came to 13 bases. Filled out from reference TRBV7-3 and TRBJ1-1, the complete variable domain reads GAGVSQTPSNKVTEKGKYVELRCDPISGHTALYWYRQSLGQGPEFLIYFQGTGAADDSGLPNDRFFAVRPEGSVSTLKIQRTERGDSAVYLCASSPALRAEAFFGQGTRLTVV.

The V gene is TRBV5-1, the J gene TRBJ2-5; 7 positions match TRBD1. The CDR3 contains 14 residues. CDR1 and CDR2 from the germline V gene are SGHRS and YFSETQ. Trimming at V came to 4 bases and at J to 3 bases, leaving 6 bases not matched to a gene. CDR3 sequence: CASSITGAEETQYF. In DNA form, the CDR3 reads TGCGCCAGCAGCATAACAGGGGCGGAAGAGACCCAGTACTTC. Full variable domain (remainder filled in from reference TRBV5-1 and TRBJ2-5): KAGVTQTPRYLIKTRGQQVTLSCSPISGHRSVSWYQQTPGQGLQFLFEYFSETQRNKGNFPGRFSGRQFSNSRSEMNVSTLELGDSALYLCASSITGAEETQYFGPGTRLLVL.

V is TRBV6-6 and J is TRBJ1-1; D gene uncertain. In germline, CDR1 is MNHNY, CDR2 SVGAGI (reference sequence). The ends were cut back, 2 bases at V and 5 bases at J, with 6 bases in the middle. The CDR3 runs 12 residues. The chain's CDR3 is CASSYLRTEAFF. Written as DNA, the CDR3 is TGTGCCAGCAGTTACCTTAGGACTGAAGCTTTCTTT.

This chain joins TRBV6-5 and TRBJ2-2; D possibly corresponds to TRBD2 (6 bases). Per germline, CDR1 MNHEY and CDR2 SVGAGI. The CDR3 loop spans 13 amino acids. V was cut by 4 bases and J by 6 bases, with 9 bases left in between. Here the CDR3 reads CASSLVAAGELFF. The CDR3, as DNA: TGTGCCAGCAGTTTAGTAGCGGCCGGGGAGCTGTTTTTT.

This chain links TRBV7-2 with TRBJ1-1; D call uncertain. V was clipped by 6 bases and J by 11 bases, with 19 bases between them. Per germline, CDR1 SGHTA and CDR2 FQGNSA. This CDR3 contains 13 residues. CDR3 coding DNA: TGTGCCAGCAGAGTTGAACACAAAAGGGCGGCTTTCTTT. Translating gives CASRVEHKRAAFF.

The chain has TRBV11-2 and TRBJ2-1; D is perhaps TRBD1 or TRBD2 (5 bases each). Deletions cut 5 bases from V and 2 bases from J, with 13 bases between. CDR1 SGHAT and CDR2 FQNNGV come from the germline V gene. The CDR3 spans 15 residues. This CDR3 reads CASSRSWGPYNEQFF. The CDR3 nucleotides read TGTGCCAGCAGCCGTTCGTGGGGACCCTACAATGAGCAGTTCTTC.

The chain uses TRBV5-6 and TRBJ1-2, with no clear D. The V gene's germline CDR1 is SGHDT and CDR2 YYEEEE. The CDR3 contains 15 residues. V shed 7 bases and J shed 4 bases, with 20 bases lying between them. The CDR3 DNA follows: TGTGCCAGCCGCAGTTCTGGTGCCGTGATCTATGGCTACACCTTC. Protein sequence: CASRSSGAVIYGYTF.

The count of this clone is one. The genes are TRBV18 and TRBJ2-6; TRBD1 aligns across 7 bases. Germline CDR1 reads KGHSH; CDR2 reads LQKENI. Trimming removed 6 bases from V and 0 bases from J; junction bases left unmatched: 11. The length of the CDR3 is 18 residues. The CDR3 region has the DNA TGTGCCAGCTCCCGGACAGGTGCTTATTACTCTGGGGCCAACGTCCTGACTTTC. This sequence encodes CASSRTGAYYSGANVLTF.

The CDR3: CASSLRGGWNTEAFF. DNA of the CDR3: TGTGCCAGCAGCCTCCGAGGGGGTTGGAACACTGAAGCTTTCTTT. The V and J genes are TRBV11-2 and TRBJ1-1; weak D call: TRBD1 (6 bases). Between the trimmed V and J ends, which lost 5 bases and 1 base, there was a span of 14 bases. Germline-derived CDR1 and CDR2 are SGHAT and FQNNGV. The CDR3 has 15 amino acids. The complete variable domain, with remaining parts taken from reference TRBV11-2 and TRBJ1-1, reads EAGVAQSPRYKIIEKRQSVAFWCNPISGHATLYWYQQILGQGPKLLIQFQNNGVVDDSQLPKDRFSAERLKGVDSTLKIQPAKLEDSAVYLCASSLRGGWNTEAFFGQGTRLTVV.

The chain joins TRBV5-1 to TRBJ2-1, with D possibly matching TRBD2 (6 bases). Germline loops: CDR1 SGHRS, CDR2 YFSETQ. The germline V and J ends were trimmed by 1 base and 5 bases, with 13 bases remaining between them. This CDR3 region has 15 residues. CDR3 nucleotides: TGCGCCAGCAGCTTGTTTGTCGGGAGTGACAATGAGCAGTTCTTC. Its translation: CASSLFVGSDNEQFF.

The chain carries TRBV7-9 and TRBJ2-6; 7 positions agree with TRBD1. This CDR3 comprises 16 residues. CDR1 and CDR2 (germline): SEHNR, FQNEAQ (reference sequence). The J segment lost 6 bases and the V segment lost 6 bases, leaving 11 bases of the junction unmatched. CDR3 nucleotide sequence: TGTGCCAGCAGTATTAGACAGGGTTCCTTGGCCAACGTCCTGACTTTC. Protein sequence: CASSIRQGSLANVLTF.

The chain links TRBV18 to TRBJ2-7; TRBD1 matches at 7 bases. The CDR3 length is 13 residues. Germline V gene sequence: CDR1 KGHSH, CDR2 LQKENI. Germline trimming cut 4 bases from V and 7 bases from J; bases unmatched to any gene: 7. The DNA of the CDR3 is TGTGCCAGCTCACGGGACAGCGCTGGGGAGCAGTACTTC. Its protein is CASSRDSAGEQYF. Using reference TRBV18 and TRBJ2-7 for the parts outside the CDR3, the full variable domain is NAGVMQNPRHLVRRRGQEARLRCSPMKGHSHVYWYRQLPEEGLKFMVYLQKENIIDESGMPKERFSAEFPKEGPSILRIQQVVRGDSAAYFCASSRDSAGEQYFGPGTRLTVT.

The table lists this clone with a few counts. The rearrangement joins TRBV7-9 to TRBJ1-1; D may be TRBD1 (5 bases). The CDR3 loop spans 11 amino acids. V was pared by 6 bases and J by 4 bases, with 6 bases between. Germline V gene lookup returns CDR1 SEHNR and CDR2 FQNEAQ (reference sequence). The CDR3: CASRGRTEAFF. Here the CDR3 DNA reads TGTGCCAGCAGGGGGCGCACTGAAGCTTTCTTT.

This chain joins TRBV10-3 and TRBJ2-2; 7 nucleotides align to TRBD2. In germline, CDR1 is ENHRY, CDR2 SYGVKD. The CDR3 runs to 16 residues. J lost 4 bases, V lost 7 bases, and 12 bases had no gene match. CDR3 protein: CAITSHGGEGTGELFF. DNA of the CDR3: TGTGCCATCACTTCTCATGGGGGGGAAGGCACCGGGGAGCTGTTTTTT.

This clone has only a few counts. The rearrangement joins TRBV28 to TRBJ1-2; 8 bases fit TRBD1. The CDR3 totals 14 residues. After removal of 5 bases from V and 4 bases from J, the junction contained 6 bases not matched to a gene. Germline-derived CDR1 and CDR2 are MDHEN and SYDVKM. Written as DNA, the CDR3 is TGTGCCAGCAGTCTACCGGGACAGGTCTATGGCTACACCTTC. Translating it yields CASSLPGQVYGYTF.

The CDR3 reads CASSEQGEVSYEQYF. CDR3 nucleotide sequence: TGCGCCAGCAGCGAACAGGGAGAGGTCTCCTACGAGCAGTACTTC. J is TRBJ2-7 and V is TRBV10-2, with D perhaps matching TRBD1 (6 bases). The CDR3 runs to 15 residues. In germline, CDR1 is WSHSY, CDR2 SAAADI. With 6 bases removed from V and 0 bases from J, the gap between germline ends came to 15 bases.

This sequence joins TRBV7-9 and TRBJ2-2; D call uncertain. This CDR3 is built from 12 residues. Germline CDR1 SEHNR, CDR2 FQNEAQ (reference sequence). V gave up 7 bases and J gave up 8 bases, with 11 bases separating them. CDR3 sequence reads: CASTIEAGELFF. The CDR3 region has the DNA TGTGCCAGCACCATCGAGGCTGGGGAGCTGTTTTTT.

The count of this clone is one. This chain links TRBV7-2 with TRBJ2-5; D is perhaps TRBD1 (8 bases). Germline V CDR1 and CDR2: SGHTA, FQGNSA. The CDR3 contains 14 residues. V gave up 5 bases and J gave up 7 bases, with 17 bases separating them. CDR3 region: CASSLDRGGGTQYF. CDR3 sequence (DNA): TGTGCCAGCAGCCTAGACAGGGGCGGGGGGACCCAGTACTTC.

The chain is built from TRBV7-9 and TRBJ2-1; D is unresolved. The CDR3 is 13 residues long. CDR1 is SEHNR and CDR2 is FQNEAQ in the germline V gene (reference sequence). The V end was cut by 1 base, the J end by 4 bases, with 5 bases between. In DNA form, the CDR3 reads TGTGCCAGCAGCTTAGTCTTGTACAATGAGCAGTTCTTC. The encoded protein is CASSLVLYNEQFF.

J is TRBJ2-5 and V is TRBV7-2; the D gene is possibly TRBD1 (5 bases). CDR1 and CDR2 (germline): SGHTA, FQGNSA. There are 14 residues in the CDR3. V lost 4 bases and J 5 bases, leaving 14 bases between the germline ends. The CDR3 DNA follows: TGTGCCAGCAGCTCTGGACAATTCCAGGAGACCCAGTACTTC. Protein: CASSSGQFQETQYF. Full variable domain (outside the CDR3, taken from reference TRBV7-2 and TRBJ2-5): GAGVSQSPSNKVTEKGKDVELRCDPISGHTALYWYRQSLGQGLEFLIYFQGNSAPDKSGLPSDRFSAERTGGSVSTLTIQRTQQEDSAVYLCASSSGQFQETQYFGPGTRLLVL.

The CDR3: CASSLTNNEQFF. In DNA form, the CDR3 reads TGTGCCAGCAGCTTAACTAACAATGAGCAGTTCTTC. This chain connects TRBV7-9 to TRBJ2-1; D ambiguous. The V gene lost 2 bases and the J gene lost 5 bases, with 4 bases spanning the gap. CDR1 SEHNR and CDR2 FQNEAQ come from the germline V gene (reference sequence). CDR3 length equals 12 residues.

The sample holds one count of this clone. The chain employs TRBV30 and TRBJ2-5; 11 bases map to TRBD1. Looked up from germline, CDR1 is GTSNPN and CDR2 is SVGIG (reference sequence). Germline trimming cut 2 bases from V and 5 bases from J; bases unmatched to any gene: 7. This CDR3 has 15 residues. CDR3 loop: CAWSIRDRGAETQYF. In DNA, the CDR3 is TGTGCCTGGAGTATCCGGGACAGGGGGGCGGAGACCCAGTACTTC.